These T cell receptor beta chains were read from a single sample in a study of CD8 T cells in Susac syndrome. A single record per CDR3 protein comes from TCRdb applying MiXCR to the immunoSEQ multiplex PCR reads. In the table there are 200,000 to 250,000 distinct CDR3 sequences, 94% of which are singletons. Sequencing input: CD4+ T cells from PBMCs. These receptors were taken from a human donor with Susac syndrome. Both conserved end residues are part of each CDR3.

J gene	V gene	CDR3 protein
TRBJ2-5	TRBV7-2	CASSLASGDQETQYF
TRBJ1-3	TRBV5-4	CASSYGQGRNTIYF
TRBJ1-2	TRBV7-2	CASSWRTGGGDGYTF
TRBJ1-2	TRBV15	CATSSPALPYGYTF
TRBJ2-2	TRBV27	CVSGFGLKGGGGELFF
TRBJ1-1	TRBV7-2	CASSLRGSDTEAFF
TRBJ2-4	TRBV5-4	CASSQSVPGRGAKNIQYF
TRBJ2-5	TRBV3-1	CASSPDDSAFYF
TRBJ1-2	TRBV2	CASRVDPGGGYTF
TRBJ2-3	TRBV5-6	CASSAGTRLDTQYF
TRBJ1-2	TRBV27	CASSLSLQGGYTF
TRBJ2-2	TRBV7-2	CASSRPQGRNTGELFF
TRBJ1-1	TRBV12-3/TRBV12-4	CASSQGTGTEAFF
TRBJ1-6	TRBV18	CASSHEKNNSPLHF
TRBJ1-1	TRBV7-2	CASSTYNTEAFF
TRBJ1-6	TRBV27	CASRQVSYNSPLHF
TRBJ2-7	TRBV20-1	CSARQVVGGGENEQYF
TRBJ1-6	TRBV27	CASSPGTGGEAQHF
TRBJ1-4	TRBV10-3	CAISEGQKTTNEKLFF
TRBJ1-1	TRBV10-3	CAIRSFVIGGQRNTEAFF
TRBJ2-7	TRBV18	CASSLGPTRSYEQYF
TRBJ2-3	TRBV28	CASSSRLAGSTDTQYF
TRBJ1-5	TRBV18	CASSPGPGEGNQPQHF
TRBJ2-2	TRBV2	CASSGTGWAGELFF
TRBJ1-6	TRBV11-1	CASSSLNSPLHF
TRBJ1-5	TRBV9	CASSVETNQPQHF
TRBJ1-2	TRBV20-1	CSARGASGYNYGYTF
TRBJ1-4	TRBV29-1	CSVVGQREKGLFF
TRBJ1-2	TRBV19	CASSGIPTNYGYTF
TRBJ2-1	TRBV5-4	CASQRSGGTYNEQFF
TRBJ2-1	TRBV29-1	CSAGPGGSSYNEQFF
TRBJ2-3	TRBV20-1	CSASYGSSTDTQYF
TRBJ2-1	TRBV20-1	CSARDPTGYGVEQFF
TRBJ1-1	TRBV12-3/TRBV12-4	CASSPGRVTEAFF
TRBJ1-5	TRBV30	CAWSVYRGVGNQPQHF